The 22 T cell receptor beta chains below all came from one sample that was sequenced in a study of blood T cell repertoires in COVID-19. Repertoires were generated with immunoSEQ multiplex PCR, while TCRdb's copy carries only in-frame clones and drops some. The sample holds fewer than 250,000 clones, around 86% seen once. The sample was PBMCs or T cells enriched from blood (not recorded which). The receptors derive from a man in his thirties or forties in a cohort exposed to, infected with or recovered from COVID-19 (not recorded which).

V is TRBV18 and J is TRBJ2-1; TRBD2 is a possible D gene (6 bases). The length of the CDR3 is 17 residues. Trimming took 4 bases from V and 4 from J, leaving 20 bases between them. In germline, CDR1 is KGHSH, CDR2 LQKENI. The CDR3 DNA reads as TGTGCCAGCTCACTCCTGGCGCGGGGTACTTTTTACAATGAGCAGTTCTTC. This encodes CASSLLARGTFYNEQFF.

The V call is TRBV24-1, the J call TRBJ2-2; 7 positions agree with TRBD1. J was trimmed by 3 bases and V by 1 base; bases with no gene match: 4. The CDR3 length is 16 residues. Per the germline V gene, CDR1 is KGHDR and CDR2 is SFDVKD. The CDR3 loop reads CATSDFITGDTGELFF. CDR3 DNA sequence: TGTGCCACCAGTGATTTTATAACAGGGGACACCGGGGAGCTGTTTTTT.

V is TRBV6-5 and J is TRBJ2-7, with a possible D match to TRBD2 (5 bases). Trimming took 2 bases from V and 2 from J, leaving 10 bases between them. The CDR3 covers 14 residues. Germline lookup yields CDR1 MNHEY and CDR2 SVGAGI. CDR3 in amino acids: CASSYREYPYEQYF. CDR3 bases: TGTGCCAGCAGTTACAGGGAGTATCCCTACGAGCAGTACTTC.

J is TRBJ2-1 and V is TRBV7-3; 10 nucleotides line up with TRBD2. The CDR3 length is 16 residues. Germline-derived CDR1 and CDR2 are SGHTA and FQGTGA. V gave up 3 bases and J gave up 4 bases; unmatched junction bases: 6. CDR3: CASSFSSGSSYNEQFF. CDR3 DNA sequence: TGTGCCAGCAGCTTCTCTAGCGGGAGTTCTTACAATGAGCAGTTCTTC.

The V and J genes are TRBV28 and TRBJ1-4, with 9 bases matching TRBD1. CDR1 MDHEN and CDR2 SYDVKM come from the germline V gene. The CDR3 sequence is 19 residues long. Trimming removed 6 bases from V and 10 bases from J; junction bases left unmatched: 24. CDR3: CASRTPRKLPGQGERKLFF. The CDR3 bases are TGTGCCAGCAGGACTCCGCGAAAATTACCGGGACAGGGCGAACGAAAACTGTTTTTT.

The gene calls are TRBV19 and TRBJ1-3; 8 bases line up with TRBD1. Losses at the gene ends were 4 bases for V and 3 bases for J; bases not matched to a gene: 8. Germline V gives CDR1 LNHDA, CDR2 SQIVND (reference sequence). There are 16 residues in the CDR3. The CDR3 protein is CASSTLGTGFGNTIYF. The CDR3 nucleotides are TGTGCCAGTAGTACCCTCGGGACAGGCTTTGGAAACACCATATATTTT. The full variable domain, with the rest looked up from reference TRBV19 and TRBJ1-3, is DGGITQSPKYLFRKEGQNVTLSCEQNLNHDAMYWYRQDPGQGLRLIYYSQIVNDFQKGDIAEGYSVSREKKESFPLTVTSAQKNPTAFYLCASSTLGTGFGNTIYFGEGSWLTVV.

The chain employs TRBV19 and TRBJ2-7; 7 positions match TRBD1. The J segment lost 3 bases and the V segment lost 9 bases, leaving 8 bases of the junction unmatched. This CDR3 comprises 13 residues. Germline V gene lookup returns CDR1 LNHDA and CDR2 SQIVND (reference sequence). The CDR3 sequence: CASRGQGDYEQYF. CDR3 DNA: TGTGCCAGCAGAGGTCAGGGGGACTACGAGCAGTACTTC.

The chain combines TRBV23-1 with TRBJ2-3, with TRBD2 matching over 8 bases. TRBV23-1 is annotated as an ORF whose role is uncertain. The CDR3 contains 16 residues. Germline trimming cut 8 bases from V and 3 bases from J; bases unmatched to any gene: 13. In DNA form, the CDR3 reads TGCGCCAGCGGCGGGATTAGCGGGAAGGTAACAGATACGCAGTATTTT. It translates to CASGGISGKVTDTQYF.

The rearrangement joins TRBV7-3 to TRBJ2-5, with D maybe TRBD2 (6 bases). CDR3 length: 9 residues. Trimming cost V 11 bases and J 9 bases, with 10 bases left between them. Germline V CDR1 and CDR2: SGHTA, FQGTGA. CDR3 amino acids: CAGGRAQYF. The CDR3 DNA sequence: TGTGCCGGAGGGCGGGCCCAGTACTTC.

This clone was found once. The V gene is TRBV7-3, the J gene TRBJ2-7, with 7 bases aligning to TRBD2. V shed 2 bases, J shed 3 bases, and the junction held 10 bases outside the gene matches. This CDR3 spans 16 amino acids. CDR1 and CDR2 (germline): SGHTA, FQGTGA. The CDR3, as DNA: TGTGCCAGCAGCTTAGTAGTCGGGAGGTACGTCTACGAGCAGTACTTC. Translated: CASSLVVGRYVYEQYF. Based on the CDR3 plus reference TRBV7-3 and TRBJ2-7, the full variable domain is GAGVSQTPSNKVTEKGKYVELRCDPISGHTALYWYRQSLGQGPEFLIYFQGTGAADDSGLPNDRFFAVRPEGSVSTLKIQRTERGDSAVYLCASSLVVGRYVYEQYFGPGTRLTVT.

The chain couples TRBV4-1 to TRBJ1-5, with 7 nucleotides matching TRBD1. CDR1 and CDR2 from the germline V gene are MGHRA and YSYEKL. Trimming cost V 5 bases and J 4 bases; bases outside gene matches: 5. The CDR3 loop spans 14 amino acids. The CDR3 DNA is TGCGCCAGCAGCTATGGGGACAGTAATCAGCCCCAGCATTTT. Its translation: CASSYGDSNQPQHF.

V and J are TRBV27 and TRBJ2-1; D possibly corresponds to TRBD2 (6 bases). This CDR3 is 14 amino acids long. Per germline, CDR1 MNHEY and CDR2 SMNVEV (reference sequence). The ends were cut back, 10 bases at V and 3 bases at J, with 16 bases in the middle. For the CDR3, the DNA is TGTGCCACCTCTGGAGTAGCGGTCTACAATGAGCAGTTCTTC. This codes for CATSGVAVYNEQFF.

The chain employs TRBV15 and TRBJ2-7; 8 positions agree with TRBD2. Germline lookup yields CDR1 LNHNV and CDR2 YYDKDF (reference sequence). After removal of 0 bases from V and 2 bases from J, the junction contained 3 bases not matched to a gene. The CDR3 runs 15 residues. CDR3 nucleotides: TGTGCCACCAGCAGAGATACTAGCGGTGCCTACGAGCAGTACTTC. This codes for CATSRDTSGAYEQYF.

The chain joins TRBV5-1 to TRBJ2-7; 8 positions agree with TRBD2. Germline lookup yields CDR1 SGHRS and CDR2 YFSETQ. V lost 4 bases and J lost 6; bases outside the gene matches: 3. This CDR3 has 12 residues. The CDR3 coding sequence is TGCGCCAGCAGCGGCGGGGGGCCCGAGCAGTACTTC. Its translation: CASSGGGPEQYF.

The rearrangement uses TRBV6-5 and TRBJ1-1, with D perhaps matching TRBD1 (6 bases). The V and J ends lost 6 bases and 4 bases respectively, with 12 bases between them. The CDR3 totals 13 residues. Germline assignment: CDR1 MNHEY and CDR2 SVGAGI. The CDR3 DNA is TGTGCCAGCAGAGCCACAGGGTCCACTGAAGCTTTCTTT. Amino acids: CASRATGSTEAFF.

A single count supports this clone. The chain recombines TRBV11-2 with TRBJ2-7; 9 nucleotides align to TRBD2. The length of the CDR3 is 17 residues. Trimming cost V 1 base and J 5 bases; bases outside gene matches: 12. Germline V gene sequence: CDR1 SGHAT, CDR2 FQNNGV. Here the CDR3 DNA reads TGTGCCAGCAGCTTAGTTATTAGCGGGAGTTCAATCCACGAGCAGTACTTC. Its protein is CASSLVISGSSIHEQYF.

J is TRBJ2-2 and V is TRBV6-5; possibly TRBD1 for D (7 bases). This CDR3 has 14 amino acids. The germline V and J ends were trimmed by 6 bases and 5 bases, with 13 bases remaining between them. Germline V gives CDR1 MNHEY, CDR2 SVGAGI. Here the CDR3 DNA reads TGTGCCAGCAGACAGGGGAGCGGGACCGGGGAGCTGTTTTTT. Translation: CASRQGSGTGELFF.

CDR3: CASKGHPLGYGYTF. CDR3 nucleotides: TGTGCCAGCAAGGGACACCCCCTGGGCTATGGCTACACCTTC. The rearrangement links TRBV6-5 to TRBJ1-2; D is possibly TRBD1 (6 bases). Germline loops: CDR1 MNHEY, CDR2 SVGAGI. Trimming removed 7 bases at V and 4 bases at J, with 16 bases between. The CDR3 runs 14 residues.

CDR3: CASSYMVVRNQPQHF. As DNA, the CDR3 is TGTGCCAGCAGCTACATGGTGGTCCGCAATCAGCCCCAGCATTTT. The chain recombines TRBV7-3 with TRBJ1-5; no clear D gene. The V gene lost 4 bases and the J gene lost 2 bases, with 12 bases spanning the gap. CDR3 length: 15 residues. Germline V CDR1 and CDR2: SGHTA, FQGTGA.

The sample holds one count of this clone. This chain connects TRBV7-2 to TRBJ1-4; 12 positions agree with TRBD1. The V and J ends lost 3 bases and 8 bases, in that order; junction bases with no gene match: 10. This CDR3 contains 17 residues. From germline, CDR1 is SGHTA and CDR2 FQGNSA. The CDR3 here is CASSFGTGGAWSEKLFF. DNA for the CDR3: TGTGCCAGCAGCTTTGGGACAGGGGGCGCATGGTCCGAAAAACTGTTTTTT.

This chain links TRBV28 with TRBJ2-7; TRBD2 is a possible D gene (6 bases). Germline V lookup: CDR1 MDHEN, CDR2 SYDVKM. This CDR3 comprises 13 residues. V was cut by 8 bases and J by 4 bases, with 15 bases left in between. The CDR3 sequence is CASARGGRYEQYF. The CDR3 coding sequence is TGTGCCAGCGCACGGGGAGGTAGGTACGAGCAGTACTTC.

The J gene is TRBJ1-6, the V gene TRBV18; D is unclear. Germline CDR1 reads KGHSH; CDR2 reads LQKENI. The CDR3 is 13 amino acids. V was cut by 3 bases and J by 10 bases, with 10 bases left in between. CDR3 nucleotides: TGTGCCAGCTCACCTATTAGTTGGTCACCCCTCCACTTT. Amino acid sequence: CASSPISWSPLHF.